One sample yielded the 27 T cell receptor beta chains listed below, sequenced in a study of T-cell memory formation after mild COVID-19. In TCRdb, the 5' RACE reads were re-called with MiXCR into one record per CDR3 protein. Found here are hundreds of thousands of distinct CDR3 sequences, about a fifth of them singletons; the top ten hold approximately 12%. Sample: PBMCs or a T cell subset sorted from them (not recorded which). Receptors were obtained from an adult woman who had mild COVID-19 (a few samples of this study predate the infection). Cell type and time point are not known.

There are a few counts of this clonotype. The chain recombines TRBV5-6 with TRBJ1-5; a weak D match, TRBD1 (5 bases). V dropped 4 bases and J dropped 9 bases, with 14 bases sitting between them. This CDR3 comprises 13 residues. Germline lookup yields CDR1 SGHDT and CDR2 YYEEEE. CDR3 protein: CASSVGGVGPQHF. CDR3 coding DNA: TGTGCCAGCAGCGTGGGGGGAGTGGGGCCCCAGCATTTT. Supplemented by reference TRBV5-6 and TRBJ1-5, the full variable domain reads DAGVTQSPTHLIKTRGQQVTLRCSPKSGHDTVSWYQQALGQGPQFIFQYYEEEERQRGNFPDRFSGHQFPNYSSELNVNALLLGDSALYLCASSVGGVGPQHFGDGTRLSIL.

This clonotype was seen a few times. The chain combines TRBV7-8 with TRBJ2-7, with 8 bases fitting TRBD2. V lost 0 bases, J lost 2 bases, and 6 bases stayed unmatched. Germline V gene data show CDR1 as SGHVS and CDR2 as FQNEAQ. There are 16 residues in the CDR3. The CDR3 here is CASSLASQRGPYEQYF. In DNA, the CDR3 is TGTGCCAGCAGCTTAGCGTCCCAGCGGGGGCCCTACGAGCAGTACTTC. The complete variable domain, with remaining parts taken from reference TRBV7-8 and TRBJ2-7, reads GAGVSQSPRYKVAKRGQDVALRCDPISGHVSLFWYQQALGQGPEFLTYFQNEAQLDKSGLPSDRFFAERPEGSVSTLKIQRTQQEDSAVYLCASSLASQRGPYEQYFGPGTRLTVT.

This clonotype was recorded many times. CDR3 DNA: TGTGCCAGCAGTGGGGGACAGGGATATGGCTACACCTTC. Encoded protein: CASSGGQGYGYTF. The chain is built from TRBV28 and TRBJ1-2; 9 bases line up with TRBD1. CDR3 length: 13 amino acids. Per the germline V gene, CDR1 is MDHEN and CDR2 is SYDVKM. Unmatched junction bases numbered 3, after V lost 5 bases and J lost 5 bases.

This clonotype was counted between two and nine times. The chain employs TRBV24-1 and TRBJ2-1; D gene ambiguous. The CDR3 sequence is 15 residues long. V was pared by 4 bases and J by 7 bases, with 16 bases between. Germline assignment: CDR1 KGHDR and CDR2 SFDVKD. This CDR3 is CATSDQKNGWNEQFF. CDR3 bases: TGTGCCACCAGTGACCAGAAAAATGGGTGGAATGAGCAGTTCTTC.

The CDR3 spells CAISGSGGTEAFF. CDR3 bases: TGTGCCATCAGTGGTTCGGGGGGAACTGAAGCTTTCTTT. The chain links TRBV10-3 to TRBJ1-1; D perhaps matches TRBD1 (5 bases). Trimming left V 4 bases short and J 5 bases short, with 11 bases between. The CDR3 sequence is 13 residues long. CDR1 and CDR2 from the germline V gene are ENHRY and SYGVKD.

This chain connects TRBV4-2 to TRBJ2-3; TRBD2 agrees at 7 bases. Losses at the gene ends were 0 bases for V and 4 bases for J; bases not matched to a gene: 19. The germline gives CDR1 LGHNA, CDR2 YNFKEQ. This CDR3 has 20 amino acids. CDR3 bases: TGTGCCAGCAGCCAAGAAGCGCCCCTAGGGAGCGGGGTGGGGGCAGATACGCAGTATTTT. Its translation: CASSQEAPLGSGVGADTQYF.

The chain carries TRBV7-3 and TRBJ2-2; D unresolved. Germline V gene lookup returns CDR1 SGHTA and CDR2 FQGTGA. The V gene lost 4 bases and the J gene lost 6 bases, with 6 bases spanning the gap. This CDR3 contains 12 residues. CDR3 nucleotide sequence: TGTGCCAGCAGCTCCCTCCCCGGGGAGCTGTTTTTT. It is translated as CASSSLPGELFF.

This clonotype was counted between two and nine times. V is TRBV11-2 and J is TRBJ2-3; 9 nucleotides line up with TRBD2. Germline CDR1 is SGHAT and CDR2 is FQNNGV. V dropped 6 bases and J dropped 4; count of bases not matched to a gene: 14. The CDR3 extends over 17 amino acids. CDR3 residues: CASRRGGGLLGADTQYF. CDR3 nucleotides: TGTGCCAGCAGGCGCGGGGGGGGACTCCTAGGGGCAGATACGCAGTATTTT.

This chain links TRBV9 with TRBJ1-3, with D unclear. Germline lookup yields CDR1 SGDLS and CDR2 YYNGEE. V lost 3 bases to trimming and J lost 4 bases, with 2 bases between them. CDR3 length: 11 residues. The CDR3 reads CASSGGNTIYF. The DNA for the CDR3 is TGTGCCAGCAGCGGAGGAAACACCATATATTTT.

Many counts were recorded for this clonotype. The V call is TRBV5-1, the J call TRBJ2-1; 9 bases agree with TRBD2. The CDR3 has 15 amino acids. The germline V gene encodes CDR1 SGHRS and CDR2 YFSETQ. V lost 3 bases and J lost 8; bases outside the gene matches: 9. DNA of the CDR3: TGCGCCAGCAGCTCAAATAGCGGGGGAGTCGATGAGCAGTTCTTC. Amino acid sequence: CASSSNSGGVDEQFF.

V is TRBV12-3 or TRBV12-4 and J is TRBJ2-7; 11 bases fit TRBD1. This CDR3 spans 14 amino acids. Trimming took 5 bases from V and 6 from J; bases not matched to a gene: 6. Written as DNA, the CDR3 is TGTGCCAGCAGTATGGACAGGGGGCCTCGCGAGCAGTACTTC. Its translation: CASSMDRGPREQYF.

The chain is built from TRBV3-1 and TRBJ2-1; TRBD2 agrees at 11 bases. Trimming cost V 4 bases and J 3 bases; bases outside gene matches: 5. The CDR3 totals 16 residues. Looked up from germline, CDR1 is LGHDT and CDR2 is YNNKEL (reference sequence). The CDR3 loop is CASSRRSGGDYNEQFF. The DNA for the CDR3 is TGTGCCAGCAGCCGTCGTAGCGGGGGGGACTACAATGAGCAGTTCTTC.

The chain carries TRBV11-2 and TRBJ1-1; no firm D call. The germline V gene encodes CDR1 SGHAT and CDR2 FQNNGV. This CDR3 comprises 15 residues. V was pared by 5 bases and J by 4 bases, with 17 bases between. The CDR3 is CASSPSYLKGTEAFF. DNA of the CDR3: TGTGCCAGCAGCCCTTCATACCTTAAGGGCACTGAAGCTTTCTTT.

The chain has TRBV11-2 and TRBJ1-2; D gene uncertain. Trimming cost V 1 base and J 4 bases, with 10 bases left between them. Germline loops: CDR1 SGHAT, CDR2 FQNNGV. CDR3 length: 14 residues. The CDR3 spells CASSLGGSGYGYTF. CDR3 bases: TGTGCCAGCAGCTTAGGAGGCTCGGGCTATGGCTACACCTTC.

The chain carries TRBV6-5 and TRBJ1-2; tentatively, D is TRBD1 (5 bases). Germline CDR1 reads MNHEY; CDR2 reads SVGAGI. V was cut by 5 bases and J by 3 bases, with 10 bases left in between. The CDR3 runs to 13 residues. CDR3 region: CASSMGVHYGYTF. The CDR3 DNA reads TGTGCCAGCAGTATGGGGGTTCACTATGGCTACACCTTC.

The V gene is TRBV7-2, the J gene TRBJ1-4; 8 bases line up with TRBD1. This CDR3 comprises 14 residues. The germline gives CDR1 SGHTA, CDR2 FQGNSA. With 6 bases clipped from V and 7 bases from J, the junction kept 7 bases outside the gene matches. The CDR3 DNA reads TGTGCCAGCAGTATAAATACAGGGGGTGAAAAACTGTTTTTT. Its protein is CASSINTGGEKLFF.

This clonotype was recorded once. The V and J genes are TRBV24-1 and TRBJ2-4, with 12 bases fitting TRBD2. After removal of 3 bases from V and 0 bases from J, the junction contained 5 bases not matched to a gene. The CDR3 totals 18 residues. Germline-derived CDR1 and CDR2 are KGHDR and SFDVKD. CDR3 coding DNA: TGTGCCACCAGTGATCCACGGACTAGCGGGATAGCCAAAAACATTCAGTACTTC. This codes for CATSDPRTSGIAKNIQYF.

In this sample, this clonotype turned up once. The CDR3 bases are TGTGCCAGCAGTAGGGACCTAGCCGAAGAGACCCAGTACTTC. The encoded protein is CASSRDLAEETQYF. The V gene is TRBV12-3 or TRBV12-4, the J gene TRBJ2-5; D tentatively fits TRBD1 or TRBD2 (5 bases each). The CDR3 sequence is 14 residues long. Deletions cut 5 bases from V and 3 bases from J, with 13 bases between.

This clonotype has a handful of counts. CDR3 protein: CASSLQGIPTNEKLFF. DNA of the CDR3: TGCGCCAGCAGCTTGCAGGGGATACCAACTAATGAAAAACTGTTTTTT. This chain uses TRBV5-1 with TRBJ1-4; the D gene is possibly TRBD1 (6 bases). This CDR3 is 16 amino acids long. Per the germline V gene, CDR1 is SGHRS and CDR2 is YFSETQ. Trimming left V 1 base short and J 0 bases short, with 10 bases between. The whole variable domain, filled in from reference TRBV5-1 and TRBJ1-4, reads KAGVTQTPRYLIKTRGQQVTLSCSPISGHRSVSWYQQTPGQGLQFLFEYFSETQRNKGNFPGRFSGRQFSNSRSEMNVSTLELGDSALYLCASSLQGIPTNEKLFFGSGTQLSVL.

The chain employs TRBV11-2 and TRBJ2-1; 7 bases match TRBD2. The V gene's germline CDR1 is SGHAT and CDR2 FQNNGV. This CDR3 comprises 15 residues. J gave up 12 bases and V 3 bases, and 14 bases lay outside the gene matches. CDR3 in DNA: TGTGCCAGCAGCTTGCCCCCCGTGGCGGGAGATGGGCAGTTCTTC. This codes for CASSLPPVAGDGQFF.

This clonotype was counted a few times. V usage is TRBV4-1 and J usage is TRBJ2-5; TRBD2 matches at 8 bases. Germline V gene data show CDR1 as MGHRA and CDR2 as YSYEKL. The trim removed 6 bases at V and 2 bases at J, leaving 11 bases unmatched. The CDR3 spans 16 residues. The CDR3 loop is CASSSGESGRQETQYF. In DNA, the CDR3 is TGCGCCAGCAGTAGCGGGGAGTCCGGGAGGCAAGAGACCCAGTACTTC.

The table lists this clonotype with many counts. The J gene is TRBJ2-5, the V gene TRBV12-3 or TRBV12-4; D is possibly TRBD2 (6 bases). The CDR3 contains 13 residues. V was trimmed by 3 bases and J by 5 bases, leaving 10 bases between them. The CDR3 sequence: CASSFLGRETQYF. As DNA, the CDR3 is TGTGCCAGCAGTTTTTTGGGGAGGGAGACCCAGTACTTC.

The V gene is TRBV7-6, the J gene TRBJ2-1; 11 nucleotides agree with TRBD2. From germline, CDR1 is SGHVS and CDR2 FNYEAQ. Germline trimming cut 0 bases from V and 7 bases from J; bases unmatched to any gene: 14. The CDR3 is 19 amino acids. The CDR3 DNA is TGTGCCAGCAGCTTAGCGGTCCTTACAGAGACTAGCGGGATGAATGAGCAGTTCTTC. Residues: CASSLAVLTETSGMNEQFF. Looking up the rest from reference TRBV7-6 and TRBJ2-1 gives the full variable domain: GAGVSQSPRYKVTKRGQDVALRCDPISGHVSLYWYRQALGQGPEFLTYFNYEAQQDKSGLPNDRFSAERPEGSISTLTIQRTEQRDSAMYRCASSLAVLTETSGMNEQFFGPGTRLTVL.

This clonotype came up a few times. The V call is TRBV5-1, the J call TRBJ2-3; D gene unclear. V lost 4 bases, J lost 0 bases, and 9 bases lay in between. The CDR3 spans 14 residues. Germline lookup yields CDR1 SGHRS and CDR2 YFSETQ. CDR3 coding DNA: TGCGCCAGCAGCGCCTCAGCTAGCACAGATACGCAGTATTTT. It yields the protein CASSASASTDTQYF. The full variable domain, its missing parts supplied by reference TRBV5-1 and TRBJ2-3, is KAGVTQTPRYLIKTRGQQVTLSCSPISGHRSVSWYQQTPGQGLQFLFEYFSETQRNKGNFPGRFSGRQFSNSRSEMNVSTLELGDSALYLCASSASASTDTQYFGPGTRLTVL.

A few counts support this clonotype. This chain joins TRBV7-2 and TRBJ2-7; 12 nucleotides align to TRBD2. Germline CDR1 reads SGHTA; CDR2 reads FQGNSA. Germline trimming cut 5 bases from V and 0 bases from J; bases unmatched to any gene: 5. This CDR3 region has 16 residues. The CDR3 DNA is TGTGCCAGCAGCGAGGGACTAGCGGGTCGCTCCTACGAGCAGTACTTC. It translates to CASSEGLAGRSYEQYF. Using reference TRBV7-2 and TRBJ2-7 for the parts outside the CDR3, the full variable domain is GAGVSQSPSNKVTEKGKDVELRCDPISGHTALYWYRQSLGQGLEFLIYFQGNSAPDKSGLPSDRFSAERTGGSVSTLTIQRTQQEDSAVYLCASSEGLAGRSYEQYFGPGTRLTVT.

This clonotype was seen a handful of times. The chain recombines TRBV5-1 with TRBJ1-2; D unresolved. Trimming took 1 base from V and 2 from J, leaving 12 bases between them. The CDR3 covers 15 residues. Per germline, CDR1 SGHRS and CDR2 YFSETQ. Written as DNA, the CDR3 is TGCGCCAGCAGCTTGTTTATGGAGACGAACTATGGCTACACCTTC. Its translation is CASSLFMETNYGYTF.

As DNA, the CDR3 is TGCGCCAGCAGCCAAGCTGGGACAGGGGTCTACGAGCAGTACTTC. It codes for CASSQAGTGVYEQYF. The chain has TRBV4-1 and TRBJ2-7; 10 bases agree with TRBD1. CDR3 length: 15 residues. The junction had 3 bases not matched to a gene; V was cut back by 1 base and J by 3 bases. Looked up from germline, CDR1 is MGHRA and CDR2 is YSYEKL.